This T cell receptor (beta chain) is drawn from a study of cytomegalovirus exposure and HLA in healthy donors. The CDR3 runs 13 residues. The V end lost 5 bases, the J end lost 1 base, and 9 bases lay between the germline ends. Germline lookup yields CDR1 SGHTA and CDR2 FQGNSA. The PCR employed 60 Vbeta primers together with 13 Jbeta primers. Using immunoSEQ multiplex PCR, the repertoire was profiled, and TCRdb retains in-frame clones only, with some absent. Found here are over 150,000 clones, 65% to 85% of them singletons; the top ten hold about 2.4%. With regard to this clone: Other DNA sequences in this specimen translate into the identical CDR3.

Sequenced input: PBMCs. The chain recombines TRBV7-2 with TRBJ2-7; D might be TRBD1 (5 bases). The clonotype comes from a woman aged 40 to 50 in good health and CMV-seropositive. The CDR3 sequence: CASSRDRSYEQYF. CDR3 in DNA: TGTGCCAGCAGCCGAGACAGATCCTACGAGCAGTACTTC.